This entry lists 28 T cell receptor beta chains sequenced from one sample in a study of cytomegalovirus exposure and HLA in healthy donors. The PCR was carried out with 60 Vbeta primers and 13 Jbeta primers. TCRdb's copy holds only in-frame clones and misses some; the assay was immunoSEQ multiplex PCR. This sample has some 110,000 clones, with about three quarters found just once. Sequencing input: PBMCs. The source is a woman between 40 and 50 years old in good health and CMV-seropositive.

The rearrangement uses TRBV7-9 and TRBJ1-4, with D maybe TRBD1 (6 bases). Germline CDR1 SEHNR, CDR2 FQNEAQ (reference sequence). This CDR3 has 15 amino acids. The ends were cut back, 5 bases at V and 3 bases at J, with 13 bases in the middle. As DNA, the CDR3 is TGTGCCAGCAGCGCTACAGGGTATCCTAATGAAAAACTGTTTTTT. It encodes CASSATGYPNEKLFF.

This clone was detected a few times. This chain joins TRBV4-3 and TRBJ1-6, with 7 bases identical to TRBD1. The CDR3 length is 16 residues. Germline CDR1 LGHNA, CDR2 YSLEER. The J segment lost 8 bases and the V segment lost 2 bases, leaving 9 bases of the junction unmatched. The CDR3 is CASSQSGQVKDSPLHF. The CDR3 DNA reads as TGCGCCAGCAGCCAATCAGGACAGGTTAAAGATTCACCCCTCCACTTT.

This clone came up a few times. This rearrangement joins TRBV5-1 to TRBJ2-1, with 9 positions matching TRBD1. The CDR3 spans 14 residues. V trimming: 5 bases; J trimming: 6 bases; junction bases outside the gene matches: 6. The V gene's germline CDR1 is SGHRS and CDR2 YFSETQ. The CDR3 coding sequence is TGCGCCAGCAGAGGACAGGGGAGGGTCAATGAGCAGTTCTTC. Amino acids: CASRGQGRVNEQFF.

This clone was seen a handful of times. The chain combines TRBV6-1 with TRBJ2-1; 11 nucleotides line up with TRBD2. Trimming at V came to 3 bases and at J to 9 bases, leaving 7 bases not matched to a gene. Germline CDR1 and CDR2: MNHNS and SASEGT. This CDR3 has 15 residues. The DNA for the CDR3 is TGTGCCAGCAGTGATTGGTCTAGCGGGAGGAGTGAGCAGTTCTTC. Translation gives CASSDWSSGRSEQFF.

This CDR3 reads CASSYTGHNSYNEQFF. CDR3 sequence (DNA): TGTGCCAGCAGTTACACGGGACACAACTCCTACAATGAGCAGTTCTTC. The rearrangement links TRBV7-2 to TRBJ2-1, with D possibly matching TRBD1 (6 bases). Trimming shortened V by 6 bases and J by 0 bases, and 15 bases separated the two germline ends. The CDR3 has 16 amino acids. CDR1 SGHTA and CDR2 FQGNSA come from the germline V gene.

There are a few counts of this clone. This sequence joins TRBV4-2 and TRBJ2-1, with TRBD2 matching over 13 bases. CDR1 LGHNA and CDR2 YNFKEQ come from the germline V gene. V shed 4 bases, J shed 4 bases, and the junction held 4 bases outside the gene matches. This CDR3 has 16 amino acids. This CDR3 is CASSLVTSGGYNEQFF. The DNA for the CDR3 is TGTGCCAGCAGCCTAGTGACTAGCGGGGGGTACAATGAGCAGTTCTTC.

This chain connects TRBV28 to TRBJ2-5; 11 nucleotides line up with TRBD2. After removal of 3 bases from V and 5 bases from J, the junction contained 20 bases not matched to a gene. This CDR3 spans 20 amino acids. The germline V gene encodes CDR1 MDHEN and CDR2 SYDVKM. CDR3 amino acids: CASSFPDTGTSGSDGETQYF. As DNA, the CDR3 is TGTGCCAGCAGTTTCCCGGACACCGGGACTAGCGGCTCAGATGGGGAGACCCAGTACTTC.

Only one count was recorded for this clone. This chain uses TRBV28 with TRBJ2-6; D may be TRBD1 (6 bases). In germline, CDR1 is MDHEN, CDR2 SYDVKM. Trimming cost V 5 bases and J 0 bases, with 20 bases left between them. The CDR3 covers 19 residues. The CDR3 bases are TGTGCCAGCAGTAGCACAGGGCCTACGGACTTCTCTGGGGCCAACGTCCTGACTTTC. Protein product: CASSSTGPTDFSGANVLTF.

This clone showed up just once. J is TRBJ2-7 and V is TRBV4-1; D might be TRBD2 (6 bases). The CDR3 length is 15 residues. Germline V CDR1 and CDR2: MGHRA, YSYEKL. The V gene lost 0 bases and the J gene lost 8 bases, with 17 bases spanning the gap. This CDR3 is CASSQDGGSSLQQYF. CDR3 sequence (DNA): TGCGCCAGCAGCCAAGATGGAGGGAGTAGCCTTCAGCAGTACTTC.

The chain has TRBV5-5 and TRBJ1-4; 9 bases align to TRBD1. The junction had 3 bases not matched to a gene; V was cut back by 4 bases and J by 5 bases. The CDR3 has 14 amino acids. Germline assignment: CDR1 SGHKS and CDR2 YYEKEE (reference sequence). CDR3 loop: CASSPGQGNEKLFF. CDR3 DNA: TGTGCCAGCAGCCCCGGACAGGGGAATGAAAAACTGTTTTTT.

The chain is built from TRBV7-9 and TRBJ1-2; D is possibly TRBD1 (6 bases). The V end lost 1 base, the J end lost 5 bases, and 14 bases lay between the germline ends. Germline-derived CDR1 and CDR2 are SEHNR and FQNEAQ (reference sequence). This CDR3 is built from 15 residues. CDR3 sequence: CASSLVLGAWYGYTF. CDR3 sequence (DNA): TGTGCCAGCAGCTTAGTATTGGGGGCATGGTATGGCTACACCTTC.

This clone was detected only a few times. V usage is TRBV28 and J usage is TRBJ2-7; 7 bases agree with TRBD1. This CDR3 spans 16 amino acids. From germline, CDR1 is MDHEN and CDR2 SYDVKM. Germline trimming cut 1 base from V and 1 base from J; bases unmatched to any gene: 7. The CDR3 DNA is TGTGCCAGCAGTTTATCAGGACAGGCTTATTCCTACGAGCAGTACTTC. Amino acids: CASSLSGQAYSYEQYF.

The chain employs TRBV7-8 and TRBJ2-7, with 8 positions matching TRBD1. V trimming: 6 bases; J trimming: 3 bases; junction bases outside the gene matches: 16. The V gene's germline CDR1 is SGHVS and CDR2 FQNEAQ. There are 17 residues in the CDR3. CDR3 sequence reads: CASRPVFPGTGRYEQYF. The CDR3 DNA reads as TGTGCCAGCAGGCCAGTATTCCCCGGGACAGGACGCTACGAGCAGTACTTC.

Comment on this clone: A read error may account for a junction end that differs from germline. The chain recombines TRBV7-2 with TRBJ2-1; TRBD2 agrees at 7 bases. The CDR3 has 16 amino acids. The germline V gene encodes CDR1 SGHTA and CDR2 FQGNSA. DNA of the CDR3: TGTGCCAGCAGCCTAGCGGCAATAAGCTCCTACAATGAGCAGTTCTTC. Amino acids: CASSLAAISSYNEQFF.

This chain links TRBV5-1 with TRBJ1-6, with D possibly TRBD1 on 6 matching bases. CDR1 is SGHRS and CDR2 is YFSETQ in the germline V gene. Trimming pared 4 bases from V and 6 bases from J, leaving 14 bases between. The length of the CDR3 is 15 residues. Written as DNA, the CDR3 is TGCGCCAGCAGCCTACTGGGACATATTAATTCACCCCTCCACTTT. It is translated as CASSLLGHINSPLHF. The whole variable domain, filled in from reference TRBV5-1 and TRBJ1-6, reads KAGVTQTPRYLIKTRGQQVTLSCSPISGHRSVSWYQQTPGQGLQFLFEYFSETQRNKGNFPGRFSGRQFSNSRSEMNVSTLELGDSALYLCASSLLGHINSPLHFGNGTRLTVT.

This clone has just a few counts. This chain uses TRBV6-4 with TRBJ2-6; possibly TRBD2 for D (7 bases). CDR1 is MRHNA and CDR2 is SNTAGT in the germline V gene. CDR3 length: 17 amino acids. In nucleotides, the CDR3 is TGTCCGACCAGGGAGGGGGACATCTCCTCTGGGGCCAACGTCCTGACTTTC. This translates into CPTREGDISSGANVLTF.

The chain joins TRBV5-1 to TRBJ2-7; 14 bases are shared with TRBD2. Per the germline V gene, CDR1 is SGHRS and CDR2 is YFSETQ. J gave up 2 bases and V 4 bases, and 8 bases lay outside the gene matches. The CDR3 is made up of 17 amino acids. The CDR3 coding sequence is TGCGCCAGCAGCCCCGGGACTAGCGGGAGTGTCCCCTACGAGCAGTACTTC. It yields the protein CASSPGTSGSVPYEQYF.

This clone came up once. The chain is built from TRBV6-1 and TRBJ2-7; 13 bases are a match to TRBD2. Germline CDR1 reads MNHNS; CDR2 reads SASEGT. CDR3 size: 15 residues. Trimming took 7 bases from V and 3 from J; bases not matched to a gene: 6. The CDR3 region has the DNA TGTGCCAGCATACTAGCGGGGGGGCCCTTCTACGAGCAGTACTTC. It encodes CASILAGGPFYEQYF.

V and J are TRBV5-1 and TRBJ2-2; 9 bases line up with TRBD2. Germline loops: CDR1 SGHRS, CDR2 YFSETQ. J lost 4 bases, V lost 0 bases, and 4 bases had no gene match. The CDR3 loop spans 16 amino acids. The CDR3 region has the DNA TGCGCCAGCAGCTTGGAGCGGGGGGAGGTCACCGGGGAGCTGTTTTTT. Its protein is CASSLERGEVTGELFF.

As to this clone: At one end, the junction sequence differs from germline, possibly due to a read error. This rearrangement joins TRBV5-6 to TRBJ1-1; no firm D call. From germline, CDR1 is SGHDT and CDR2 YYEEEE. CDR3 length: 15 amino acids. CDR3 loop: CASSWPAGGNPEAFF. In DNA form, the CDR3 reads TGTGCCAGCAGCTGGCCCGCGGGTGGGAACCCTGAAGCTTTCTTT. The variable domain in full, with the rest retrieved from reference TRBV5-6 and TRBJ1-1, is DAGVTQSPTHLIKTRGQQVTLRCSPKSGHDTVSWYQQALGQGPQFIFQYYEEEERQRGNFPDRFSGHQFPNYSSELNVNALLLGDSALYLCASSWPAGGNPEAFFGQGTRLTVV.

The CDR3 is CASSGRDRVNTEAFF. The CDR3 bases are TGTGCCAGCAGCGGACGCGACAGGGTGAACACTGAAGCTTTCTTT. J is TRBJ1-1 and V is TRBV11-3; TRBD1 agrees at 7 bases. The germline CDR1 and CDR2 sequences are SGHNT and YENEEA. This CDR3 has 15 amino acids. V was clipped by 5 bases and J by 0 bases; unmatched bases: 6.

The rearrangement links TRBV29-1 to TRBJ1-1; unclear D gene. The germline V gene encodes CDR1 SQVTM and CDR2 ANQGSEA. The CDR3 loop spans 15 amino acids. Trimming left V 4 bases short and J 3 bases short, with 18 bases between. For the CDR3, the DNA is TGCAGCGTTGGTCCAAGCGGCGGGATGGACACTGAAGCTTTCTTT. Translated, it gives CSVGPSGGMDTEAFF.

The chain joins TRBV5-1 to TRBJ2-1; 7 bases map to TRBD2. Germline V gene lookup returns CDR1 SGHRS and CDR2 YFSETQ. This CDR3 is 18 amino acids long. V shed 5 bases, J shed 0 bases, and the junction held 14 bases outside the gene matches. This CDR3 reads CASSGAVGRGSSYNEQFF. The CDR3 DNA follows: TGCGCCAGCAGTGGGGCCGTGGGGCGGGGGAGCTCCTACAATGAGCAGTTCTTC.

The chain links TRBV28 to TRBJ2-7, with D tentatively TRBD2 (6 bases). The CDR3 runs to 15 residues. Trimming took off 5 bases at V and 3 bases at J, with 17 bases between the two ends. Germline CDR1 is MDHEN and CDR2 is SYDVKM. The CDR3 DNA follows: TGTGCCAGCAGTAGAAACCGGGACTCACTCTACGAGCAGTACTTC. Its protein is CASSRNRDSLYEQYF. The variable domain in full, completed from reference TRBV28 and TRBJ2-7, reads DVKVTQSSRYLVKRTGEKVFLECVQDMDHENMFWYRQDPGLGLRLIYFSYDVKMKEKGDIPEGYSVSREKKERFSLILESASTNQTSMYLCASSRNRDSLYEQYFGPGTRLTVT.

The chain uses TRBV28 and TRBJ2-7; 8 nucleotides agree with TRBD2. CDR3 length: 16 residues. Germline CDR1 MDHEN, CDR2 SYDVKM. The junction had 9 bases not matched to a gene; V was cut back by 3 bases and J by 2 bases. This chain's CDR3 is CASSLGGGLLTYEQYF. The CDR3 region has the DNA TGTGCCAGCAGTTTGGGCGGGGGGCTTTTAACCTACGAGCAGTACTTC.

This sequence joins TRBV5-1 and TRBJ1-1, with a tentative D call TRBD1 (5 bases). V lost 0 bases and J lost 8, with 26 bases in between. The CDR3 has 18 residues. CDR1 SGHRS and CDR2 YFSETQ come from the germline V gene. CDR3 in amino acids: CASSLGVRGLGPRREAFF. CDR3 nucleotides: TGCGCCAGCAGCTTGGGTGTCCGGGGACTTGGACCTCGTCGGGAAGCTTTCTTT.

This clone appeared a few times. The rearrangement uses TRBV19 and TRBJ2-3; TRBD1 might be the D (6 bases). V shed 5 bases and J shed 5 bases, with 14 bases lying between them. There are 14 residues in the CDR3. Germline CDR1 LNHDA, CDR2 SQIVND (reference sequence). DNA of the CDR3: TGTGCCAGTAGTCCTGGGACACGGATAGATACGCAGTATTTT. Translated, it gives CASSPGTRIDTQYF.

The CDR3 DNA follows: TGCAGCGTTGAGTCAGGGCTCGGCGAAAAACTGTTTTTT. Amino acids: CSVESGLGEKLFF. The chain recombines TRBV29-1 with TRBJ1-4; a possible D gene is TRBD1 (5 bases). V lost 3 bases and J 8 bases, leaving 13 bases between the germline ends. CDR3 length equals 13 residues. Germline-derived CDR1 and CDR2 are SQVTM and ANQGSEA.